The 15 T cell receptor beta chains given below trace back to one sample, sequenced in a study of tumor and adjacent non-tumor tissue in lung cancer. TCRbeta libraries were built with three rounds of nested PCR, modified from ARM-PCR. Each CDR3 protein is one row after TCRdb ran MiXCR on the multiplex PCR reads. The sample shows some 71,000 distinct CDR3 sequences, roughly 72% of them seen only once. No cell sorting was done before RNA was extracted from the tissue. The specimen was lung tumor tissue. These TCRs come from a woman aged 40-49 years with non-small cell lung cancer.

The V gene is TRBV19, the J gene TRBJ2-7, with D unresolved. The CDR3 extends over 13 amino acids. Germline V gene lookup returns CDR1 LNHDA and CDR2 SQIVND (reference sequence). V was shortened by 8 bases and J by 5 bases, with 16 bases between the two germline ends. Written as DNA, the CDR3 is TGTGCCAGTGGGGTAAGGGCAGGCGACGAGCAGTACTTC. It specifies CASGVRAGDEQYF.

As to this clonotype: One end of the junction fails to match germline, which may point to a read error. This sequence joins TRBV11-2 and TRBJ2-2; D is perhaps TRBD1 (7 bases). The V gene's germline CDR1 is SGHAT and CDR2 FQNNGV. This CDR3 contains 16 residues. The CDR3 nucleotides are TGTACTAGCAGCACCCGACAGGGATCCAACACAGGGGAGCTGTTTTTT. It codes for CTSSTRQGSNTGELFF. The entire variable domain, with the rest obtained from reference TRBV11-2 and TRBJ2-2, is as follows: EAGVAQSPRYKIIEKRQSVAFWCNPISGHATLYWYQQILGQGPKLLIQFQNNGVVDDSQLPKDRFSAERLKGVDSTLKIQPAKLEDSAVYLCTSSTRQGSNTGELFFGEGSRLTVL.

As regards this clonotype: At one end the junction does not follow the germline gene, possibly because of a read error. V and J are TRBV5-1 and TRBJ2-7, with D possibly matching TRBD2 (6 bases). Per germline, CDR1 SGHRS and CDR2 YFSETQ. CDR3 length: 15 amino acids. For the CDR3, the DNA is TGCGCCAGCAGCTTGGCTCCGGGGACTCAACAGGAGCAGAACTTC. Its translation: CASSLAPGTQQEQNF.

The count of this clonotype is one. The junction departs from the called germline gene at one end, perhaps through a read error. The chain uses TRBV20-1 and TRBJ2-7; TRBD2 aligns across 11 bases. The length of the CDR3 is 13 residues. Germline values: CDR1 DFQATT, CDR2 SNEGSKA (reference sequence). CDR3 residues: CSGVAGGPHKQHF. The CDR3 nucleotides are TGCAGTGGAGTAGCGGGAGGGCCCCACAAGCAGCACTTC.

Points on this clonotype: An end of the junction differs from the germline gene, which may be a read error. V usage is TRBV11-3 and J usage is TRBJ2-1; D gene unclear. The germline CDR1 and CDR2 sequences are SGHNT and YENEEA. The CDR3 spans 16 residues. The CDR3 loop reads CASSPPTWSSYNEEFF. The CDR3 DNA is TGTGCCAGCAGCCCCCCCACATGGAGCTCCTACAATGAGGAGTTCTTC.

As regards this clonotype: The junction departs from the called germline gene at one end, perhaps through a read error. The J gene is TRBJ2-1, the V gene TRBV29-1; D unresolved. This CDR3 comprises 16 residues. Germline loops: CDR1 SQVTM, CDR2 ANQGSEA. The CDR3 nucleotides read TGCAACGTTCAGTTCCAGTCCTTGCTAAGCTACAATGAGCAGTTCTTC. Translation: CNVQFQSLLSYNEQFF.

Comment on this clonotype: An end of the junction does not agree with germline; a read error may underlie this. For the CDR3, the DNA is TGTGCCACTAAAGACAGCAACACCCGGGAGCTGTTTTTT. Protein product: CATKDSNTRELFF. V is TRBV12-3 or TRBV12-4 and J is TRBJ2-2, with a possible D match to TRBD1 (5 bases). This CDR3 is built from 13 residues.

Of note for this clonotype: This may stem from a read error, because a much larger clone lies one nucleotide away. The chain couples TRBV20-1 to TRBJ2-5; 12 bases align to TRBD2. Germline-derived CDR1 and CDR2 are DFQATT and SNEGSKA (reference sequence). The CDR3 is made up of 14 amino acids. CDR3 sequence: CSASPSGGAESQYF. The CDR3 DNA follows: TGCAGTGCTTCCCCTAGCGGGGGGGCGGAGAGCCAGTACTTC.

About this clonotype: One junction end does not reproduce the germline sequence, and a read error may be involved. V and J are TRBV11-2 and TRBJ2-3; D ambiguous. The CDR3 length is 14 residues. CDR1 is SGHAT, CDR2 FQNNGV, per germline. The CDR3 coding sequence is TGTGGCAGCAGCCCTCTAAGCGCGGCAGATGTGCAGTATTTT. It encodes CGSSPLSAADVQYF. Together with reference TRBV11-2 and TRBJ2-3, the CDR3 gives the full variable domain: EAGVAQSPRYKIIEKRQSVAFWCNPISGHATLYWYQQILGQGPKLLIQFQNNGVVDDSQLPKDRFSAERLKGVDSTLKIQPAKLEDSAVYLCGSSPLSAADVQYFGPGTRLTVL.

A remark on this clonotype: The junction departs from germline at one end; a sequencing error may be responsible. V and J are TRBV11-2 and TRBJ2-5, with D perhaps assigned TRBD1 or TRBD2 (5 bases each). This CDR3 contains 15 residues. The germline gives CDR1 SGHAT, CDR2 FQNNGV. The CDR3 sequence: CASSLFAGTQETQYF. The CDR3 nucleotides read TGTGCCAGCAGCTTATTCGCTGGGACCCAAGAGACCCAATACTTC.

Concerning this clonotype: One junction end disagrees with the germline gene, perhaps due to a read error. The J gene is TRBJ2-6, the V gene TRBV29-1, with D perhaps TRBD1 or TRBD2 (5 bases each). CDR3 length: 15 residues. The germline V gene has CDR1 SQVTM and CDR2 ANQGSEA. CDR3 in amino acids: CSVDSGNSGANVLNF. The CDR3 DNA reads as TGCAGCGTTGATTCCGGGAACTCTGGGGCCAACGTCCTGAATTTC.

This clonotype came up a few times. Just one base apart from a much larger clone, this may be a read error. V gene TRBV5-1 combines with J gene TRBJ1-2; D uncertain. The CDR3 has 15 residues. Germline CDR1 reads SGHRS; CDR2 reads YFSETQ. CDR3 sequence (DNA): TGCGCCAGCAGCTTCTCGGGCAGTTTAAACTATGGCTGCACCTTC. It translates to CASSFSGSLNYGCTF.

V usage is TRBV11-2 and J usage is TRBJ2-6, with D perhaps given as TRBD1 or TRBD2 (5 bases each). V lost 4 bases and J 18 bases, leaving 28 bases between the germline ends. This CDR3 region has 16 residues. CDR1 and CDR2 (germline): SGHAT, FQNNGV. The CDR3 DNA follows: TGTGCCAGCAGCTGGTCAGACCTCTCTGGGACCAACATCCCGACTTTC. It yields the protein CASSWSDLSGTNIPTF.

As regards this clonotype: A much larger clonotype is one base distant, so this may be a read error. The chain combines TRBV28 with TRBJ2-2; TRBD1 is a possible D gene (6 bases). The V end was cut by 7 bases, the J end by 10 bases, with 16 bases between. In germline, CDR1 is MDHEN, CDR2 SYDVKM. The CDR3 extends over 13 amino acids. The chain's CDR3 is CASNQGNTLELFF. In DNA, the CDR3 is TGTGCCAGCAACCAGGGGAACACCCTGGAGCTGTTTTTT.

The chain joins TRBV4-1 to TRBJ2-5, with a possible D match to TRBD1 (5 bases). CDR1 and CDR2 from the germline V gene are MGHRA and YSYEKL. The length of the CDR3 is 15 residues. CDR3 loop: CVSSQGTGSQETQYF. The CDR3 DNA follows: TGCGTCAGTAGCCAAGGTACAGGATCCCAAGAGACCCAGTACTTC.